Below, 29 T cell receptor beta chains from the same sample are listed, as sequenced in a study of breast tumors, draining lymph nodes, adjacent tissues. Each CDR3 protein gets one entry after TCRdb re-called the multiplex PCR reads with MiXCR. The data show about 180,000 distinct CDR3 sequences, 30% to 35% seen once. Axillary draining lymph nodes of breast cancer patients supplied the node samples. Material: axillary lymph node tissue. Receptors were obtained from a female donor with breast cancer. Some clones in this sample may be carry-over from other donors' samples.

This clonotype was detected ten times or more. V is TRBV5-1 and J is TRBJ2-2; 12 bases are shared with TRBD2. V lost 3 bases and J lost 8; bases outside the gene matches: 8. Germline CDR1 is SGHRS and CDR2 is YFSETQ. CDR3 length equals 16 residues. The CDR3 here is CASSSGLAGTGGELFF. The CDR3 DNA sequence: TGCGCCAGCAGCTCTGGACTAGCGGGGACCGGTGGGGAGCTGTTTTTT.

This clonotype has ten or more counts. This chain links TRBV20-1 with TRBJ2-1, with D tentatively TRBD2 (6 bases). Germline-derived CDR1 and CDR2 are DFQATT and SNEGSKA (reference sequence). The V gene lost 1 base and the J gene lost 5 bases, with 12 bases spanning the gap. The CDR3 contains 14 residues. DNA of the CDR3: TGCAGTGCTAGAGTGGCACGGGGGAACAATGAGCAGTTCTTC. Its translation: CSARVARGNNEQFF.

The CDR3 DNA sequence: TGTGCCAGGGGACTAAGGACCGCCAATGAGCAGTTCTTC. It codes for CARGLRTANEQFF. The gene calls are TRBV6-1 and TRBJ2-1; 7 nucleotides line up with TRBD2. The V segment lost 9 bases and the J segment 6 bases; nucleotides outside the gene matches: 8. Germline CDR1 is MNHNS and CDR2 is SASEGT. The CDR3 consists of 13 residues.

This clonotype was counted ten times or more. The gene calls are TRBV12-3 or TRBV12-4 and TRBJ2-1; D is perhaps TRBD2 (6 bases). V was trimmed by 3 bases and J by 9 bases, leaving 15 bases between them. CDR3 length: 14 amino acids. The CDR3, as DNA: TGTGCCAGCAGTTTGGGTGCGGGGATAGCTGAGCAGTTCTTC. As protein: CASSLGAGIAEQFF.

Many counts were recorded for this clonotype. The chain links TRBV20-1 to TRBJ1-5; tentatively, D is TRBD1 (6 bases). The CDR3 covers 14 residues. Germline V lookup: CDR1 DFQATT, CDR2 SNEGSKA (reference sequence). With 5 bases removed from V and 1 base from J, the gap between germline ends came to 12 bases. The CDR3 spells CSAATGFSNQPQHF. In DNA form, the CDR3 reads TGCAGTGCTGCAACAGGGTTCAGCAATCAGCCCCAGCATTTT.

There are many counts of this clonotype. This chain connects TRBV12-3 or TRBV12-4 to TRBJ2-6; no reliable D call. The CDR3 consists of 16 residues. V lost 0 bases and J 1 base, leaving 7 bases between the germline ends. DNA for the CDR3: TGTGCCAGCAGTTTAGCTGGTATTTCTGGGGCCAACGTCCTGACTTTC. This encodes CASSLAGISGANVLTF.

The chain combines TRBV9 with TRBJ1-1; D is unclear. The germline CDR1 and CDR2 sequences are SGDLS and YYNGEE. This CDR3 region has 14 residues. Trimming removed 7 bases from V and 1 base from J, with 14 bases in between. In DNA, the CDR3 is TGTGCCAGCCGACGCGAGGGTCCGAACACTGAAGCTTTCTTT. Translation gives CASRREGPNTEAFF.

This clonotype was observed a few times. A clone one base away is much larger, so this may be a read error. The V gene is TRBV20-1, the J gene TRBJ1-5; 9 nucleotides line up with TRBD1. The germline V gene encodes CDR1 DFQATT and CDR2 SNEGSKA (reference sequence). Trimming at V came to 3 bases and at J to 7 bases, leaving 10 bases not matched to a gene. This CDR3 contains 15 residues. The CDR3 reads CSASMLGQGLQPQHF. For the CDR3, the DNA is TGCAGTGCTAGTATGTTGGGACAGGGACTCCAGCCCCAGCATTTT.

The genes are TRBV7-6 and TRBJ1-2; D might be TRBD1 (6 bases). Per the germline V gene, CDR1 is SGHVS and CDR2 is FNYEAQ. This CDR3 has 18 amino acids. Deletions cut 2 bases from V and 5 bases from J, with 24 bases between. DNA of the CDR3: TGTGCCAGCAGCTTAAGGGGGTCCACCTACAATGAGCAGTATGGCTACACCTTC. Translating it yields CASSLRGSTYNEQYGYTF. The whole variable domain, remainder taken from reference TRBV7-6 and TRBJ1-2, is GAGVSQSPRYKVTKRGQDVALRCDPISGHVSLYWYRQALGQGPEFLTYFNYEAQQDKSGLPNDRFSAERPEGSISTLTIQRTEQRDSAMYRCASSLRGSTYNEQYGYTFGSGTRLTVV.

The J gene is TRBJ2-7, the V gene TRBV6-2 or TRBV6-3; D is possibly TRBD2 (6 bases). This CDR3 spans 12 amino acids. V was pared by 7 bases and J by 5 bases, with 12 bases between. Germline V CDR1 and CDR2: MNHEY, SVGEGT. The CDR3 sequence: CASTGSVHEQYF. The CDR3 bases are TGTGCCAGCACCGGGAGTGTTCACGAGCAGTACTTC.

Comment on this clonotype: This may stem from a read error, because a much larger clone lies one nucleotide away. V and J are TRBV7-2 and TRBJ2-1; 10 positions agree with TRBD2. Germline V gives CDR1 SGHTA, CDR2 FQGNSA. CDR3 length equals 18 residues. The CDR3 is CASSRQFGWTSGGNDQFF. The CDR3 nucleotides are TGTGCCAGCAGCCGACAATTTGGATGGACTAGCGGCGGCAATGATCAGTTCTTC.

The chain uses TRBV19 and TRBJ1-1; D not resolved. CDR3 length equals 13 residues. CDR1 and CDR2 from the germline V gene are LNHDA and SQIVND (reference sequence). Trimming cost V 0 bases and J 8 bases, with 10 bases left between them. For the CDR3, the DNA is TGTGCCAGTAGTATAGATTTGGGCGCCGAAGCTTTCTTT. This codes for CASSIDLGAEAFF.

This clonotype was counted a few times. CDR3 region: CASSYPIAGGSDTQYF. The CDR3 DNA sequence: TGTGCCAGCAGTTACCCAATAGCGGGAGGGTCAGATACGCAGTATTTT. The V and J genes are TRBV6-2 or TRBV6-3 and TRBJ2-3; 11 bases are shared with TRBD2. Germline V gene sequence: CDR1 MNHEY, CDR2 SVGEGT. The CDR3 has 16 residues. Unmatched junction bases numbered 5, after V lost 2 bases and J lost 4 bases.

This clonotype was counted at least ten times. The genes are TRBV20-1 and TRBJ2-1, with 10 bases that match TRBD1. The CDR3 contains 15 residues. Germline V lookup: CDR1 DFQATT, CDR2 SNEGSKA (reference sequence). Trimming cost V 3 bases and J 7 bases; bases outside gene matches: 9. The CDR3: CSASNRDRGRNEQFF. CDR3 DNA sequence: TGCAGTGCTAGTAACCGGGACAGGGGAAGAAATGAGCAGTTCTTC.

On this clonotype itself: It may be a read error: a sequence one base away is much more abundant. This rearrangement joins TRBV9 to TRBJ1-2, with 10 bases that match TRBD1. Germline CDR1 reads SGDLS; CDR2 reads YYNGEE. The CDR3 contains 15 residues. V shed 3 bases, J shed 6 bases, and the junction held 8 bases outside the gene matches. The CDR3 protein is CASSGTGTGVHGYTF. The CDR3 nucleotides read TGTGCCAGCAGCGGAACCGGGACAGGGGTCCATGGCTACACCTTC.

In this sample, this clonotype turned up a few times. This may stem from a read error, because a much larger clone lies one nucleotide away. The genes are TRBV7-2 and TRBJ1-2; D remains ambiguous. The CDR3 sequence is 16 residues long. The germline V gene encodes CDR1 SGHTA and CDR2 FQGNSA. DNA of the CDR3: TGTGCCAGCAGCATCACACCCGGAAACGTAAACTATGGCCACACCTTC. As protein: CASSITPGNVNYGHTF.

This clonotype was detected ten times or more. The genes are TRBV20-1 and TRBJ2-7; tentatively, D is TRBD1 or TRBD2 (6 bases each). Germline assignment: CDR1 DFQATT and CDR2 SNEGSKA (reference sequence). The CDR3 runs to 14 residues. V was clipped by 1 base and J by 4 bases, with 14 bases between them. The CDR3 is CSARVKGGGYEQYF. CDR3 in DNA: TGCAGTGCTAGAGTGAAGGGGGGAGGATACGAGCAGTACTTC.

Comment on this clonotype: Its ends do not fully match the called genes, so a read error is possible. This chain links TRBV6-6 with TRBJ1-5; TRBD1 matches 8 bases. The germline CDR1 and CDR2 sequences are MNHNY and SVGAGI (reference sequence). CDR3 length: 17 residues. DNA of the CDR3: TGTGCCAGCAGTTACTCGAGGTGGGACAGGACTAATCAGCCCCTGCATTTT. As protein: CASSYSRWDRTNQPLHF.

The CDR3 loop reads CASSQVQGMQYF. The CDR3 coding sequence is TGTGCCAGCAGCCAAGTACAGGGGATGCAGTATTTT. The chain is built from TRBV3-1 and TRBJ2-3; 7 bases are a match to TRBD1. Germline trimming cut 1 base from V and 11 bases from J; bases unmatched to any gene: 3. From germline, CDR1 is LGHDT and CDR2 YNNKEL (reference sequence). CDR3 length: 12 residues.

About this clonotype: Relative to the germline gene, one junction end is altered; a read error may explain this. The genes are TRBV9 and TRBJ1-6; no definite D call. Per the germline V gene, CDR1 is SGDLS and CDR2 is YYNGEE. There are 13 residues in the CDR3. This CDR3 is CASSPRQYTPLDF. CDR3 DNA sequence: TGTGCCAGCAGCCCGAGGCAGTATACCCCCCTCGACTTT.

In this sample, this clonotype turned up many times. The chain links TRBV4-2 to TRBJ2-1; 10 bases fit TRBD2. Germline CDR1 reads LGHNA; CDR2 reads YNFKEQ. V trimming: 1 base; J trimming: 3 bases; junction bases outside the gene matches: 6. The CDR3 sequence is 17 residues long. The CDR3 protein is CASSQVDVAGGYNEQFF. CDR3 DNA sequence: TGTGCCAGCAGCCAAGTTGATGTAGCGGGAGGCTACAATGAGCAGTTCTTC.

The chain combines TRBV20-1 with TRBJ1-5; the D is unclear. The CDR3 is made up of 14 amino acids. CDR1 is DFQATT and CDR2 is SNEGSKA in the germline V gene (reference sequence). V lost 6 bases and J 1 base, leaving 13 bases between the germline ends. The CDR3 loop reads CSAYFGGSNQPQHF. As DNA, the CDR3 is TGCAGTGCCTACTTTGGCGGGAGCAATCAGCCCCAGCATTTT.

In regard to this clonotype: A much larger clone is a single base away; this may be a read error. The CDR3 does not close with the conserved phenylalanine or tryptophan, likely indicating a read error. The CDR3 protein is CASSVPEQDTQYS. The CDR3 coding sequence is TGTGCCAGCAGCGTCCCGGAACAAGATACGCAGTATTCT. V is TRBV9 and J is TRBJ2-3; D not resolved. The CDR3 covers 13 residues. Germline V gene sequence: CDR1 SGDLS, CDR2 YYNGEE. Trimming removed 2 bases from V and 5 bases from J, with 9 bases in between.

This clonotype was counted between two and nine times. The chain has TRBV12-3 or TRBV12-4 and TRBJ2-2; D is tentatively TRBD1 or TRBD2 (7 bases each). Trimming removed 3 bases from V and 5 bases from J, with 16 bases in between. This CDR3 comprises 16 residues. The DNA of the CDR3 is TGTGCCAGCAGTTTCTTTCGCCAGGGGGGGACCGGGGAGCTGTTTTTT. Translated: CASSFFRQGGTGELFF.

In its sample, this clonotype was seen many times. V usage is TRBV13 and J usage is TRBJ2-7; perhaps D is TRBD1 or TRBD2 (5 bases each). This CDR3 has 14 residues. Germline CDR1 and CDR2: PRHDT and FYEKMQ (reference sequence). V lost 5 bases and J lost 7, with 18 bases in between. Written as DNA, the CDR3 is TGTGCCAGCAGCCTCGAGGGACGACGCTCGGAGCAGTACTTC. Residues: CASSLEGRRSEQYF.

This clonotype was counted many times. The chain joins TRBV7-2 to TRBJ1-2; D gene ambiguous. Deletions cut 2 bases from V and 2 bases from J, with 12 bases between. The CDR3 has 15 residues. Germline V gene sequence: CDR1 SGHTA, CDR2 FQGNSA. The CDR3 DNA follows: TGTGCCAGCAGCTTAAGTAGAGTTGGGAACTATGGCTACACCTTC. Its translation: CASSLSRVGNYGYTF. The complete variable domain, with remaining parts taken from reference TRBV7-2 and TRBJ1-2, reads GAGVSQSPSNKVTEKGKDVELRCDPISGHTALYWYRQSLGQGLEFLIYFQGNSAPDKSGLPSDRFSAERTGGSVSTLTIQRTQQEDSAVYLCASSLSRVGNYGYTFGSGTRLTVV.

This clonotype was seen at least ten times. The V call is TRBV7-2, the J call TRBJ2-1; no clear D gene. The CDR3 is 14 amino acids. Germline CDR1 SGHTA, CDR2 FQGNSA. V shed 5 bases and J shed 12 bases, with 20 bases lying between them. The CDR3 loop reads CASSPSQGLSRQFF. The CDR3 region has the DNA TGTGCCAGCAGCCCGTCCCAAGGCCTGTCGAGGCAGTTCTTC.

The DNA for the CDR3 is TGCAGTGCTAGAGACGCAGCGGGAGGATACACCGGGGAGCTGTTTTTT. This gives the protein CSARDAAGGYTGELFF. The V call is TRBV20-1, the J call TRBJ2-2, with 9 bases that match TRBD2. Losses at the gene ends were 0 bases for V and 3 bases for J; bases not matched to a gene: 5. The germline V gene has CDR1 DFQATT and CDR2 SNEGSKA (reference sequence). The CDR3 covers 16 residues.

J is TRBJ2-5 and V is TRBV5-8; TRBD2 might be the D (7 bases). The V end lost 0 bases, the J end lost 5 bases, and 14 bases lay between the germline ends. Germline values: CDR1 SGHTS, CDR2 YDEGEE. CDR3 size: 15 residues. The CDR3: CASSLAGGAQETQYF. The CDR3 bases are TGTGCCAGCAGCTTGGCTGGGGGGGCTCAGGAGACCCAGTACTTC.